Following are 23 T cell receptor beta chains from one sample sequenced in a study of shared clonotypes between healthy human individuals. Here immunoSEQ multiplex PCR was the method, and the copy in TCRdb shows in-frame clones only, minus some. The sample gives roughly 2 million clones, 90% to 96% of which show up once; less than 0.15% is in the top ten. The source material was naive CD4+ T cells sorted from blood. Subset defined: CD45RA+ positively selected. The receptors originated from a man aged 18 to 29 in good health.

The chain employs TRBV11-2 and TRBJ2-3; D is uncertain. The CDR3 has 14 amino acids. Germline V gives CDR1 SGHAT, CDR2 FQNNGV. Trimming stripped 0 bases from V and 6 bases from J, with 10 bases between. For the CDR3, the DNA is TGTGCCAGCAGCTTAGATCAGGCCCCCGATACGCAGTATTTT. Translation gives CASSLDQAPDTQYF. The full variable domain, rest sourced from reference TRBV11-2 and TRBJ2-3, is EAGVAQSPRYKIIEKRQSVAFWCNPISGHATLYWYQQILGQGPKLLIQFQNNGVVDDSQLPKDRFSAERLKGVDSTLKIQPAKLEDSAVYLCASSLDQAPDTQYFGPGTRLTVL.

The chain couples TRBV19 to TRBJ1-3, with D perhaps matching TRBD1 (5 bases). The CDR3 contains 14 residues. CDR1 and CDR2 (germline): LNHDA, SQIVND (reference sequence). Trimming took off 5 bases at V and 2 bases at J, with 10 bases between the two ends. CDR3 sequence (DNA): TGTGCCAGTAGTCGGGACGGAACTGGAAACACCATATATTTT. Translated: CASSRDGTGNTIYF. The variable domain in full, completed from reference TRBV19 and TRBJ1-3, reads DGGITQSPKYLFRKEGQNVTLSCEQNLNHDAMYWYRQDPGQGLRLIYYSQIVNDFQKGDIAEGYSVSREKKESFPLTVTSAQKNPTAFYLCASSRDGTGNTIYFGEGSWLTVV.

The chain couples TRBV7-9 to TRBJ2-3, with D possibly being TRBD1 (5 bases). V gave up 3 bases and J gave up 3 bases, with 10 bases separating them. Germline CDR1 SEHNR, CDR2 FQNEAQ (reference sequence). This CDR3 comprises 14 residues. CDR3 loop: CASSFPRTTDTQYF. CDR3 coding DNA: TGTGCCAGCAGCTTTCCTAGGACAACAGATACGCAGTATTTT.

The chain combines TRBV5-1 with TRBJ2-5; the match to TRBD2 covers 8 bases. The germline CDR1 and CDR2 sequences are SGHRS and YFSETQ. Trimming at V came to 9 bases and at J to 5 bases, leaving 9 bases not matched to a gene. The length of the CDR3 is 13 residues. Here the CDR3 reads CATRNGGEETQYF. Written as DNA, the CDR3 is TGCGCCACCCGGAACGGGGGGGAGGAGACCCAGTACTTC.

The chain links TRBV5-6 to TRBJ2-7; D remains ambiguous. CDR3 length: 14 amino acids. The germline V gene has CDR1 SGHDT and CDR2 YYEEEE. The V gene lost 3 bases and the J gene lost 3 bases, with 13 bases spanning the gap. CDR3 amino acids: CASSYGLGGYEQYF. The CDR3 DNA follows: TGTGCCAGCAGCTATGGCTTGGGCGGCTACGAGCAGTACTTC.

V and J are TRBV7-2 and TRBJ1-4; D is unclear. Germline V gene sequence: CDR1 SGHTA, CDR2 FQGNSA. V lost 1 base, J lost 7 bases, and 13 bases lay in between. The CDR3 is made up of 15 amino acids. DNA for the CDR3: TGTGCCAGCAGCTTAGGGCCAGGCGAGGGTGAAAAACTGTTTTTT. Its translation is CASSLGPGEGEKLFF.

This chain uses TRBV6-1 with TRBJ2-7, with D perhaps TRBD2 (5 bases). Trimming pared 4 bases from V and 3 bases from J, leaving 10 bases between. The CDR3 sequence is 13 residues long. Looked up from germline, CDR1 is MNHNS and CDR2 is SASEGT. The CDR3, as DNA: TGTGCCAGCAGTGCGCGGGCCGGCTACGAGCAGTACTTC. This translates into CASSARAGYEQYF.

The sample holds a few counts of this clone. The CDR3 loop reads CASSFSQHYGYTF. CDR3 DNA sequence: TGTGCCAGCAGCTTTTCACAGCACTATGGCTACACCTTC. The genes are TRBV7-9 and TRBJ1-2; D is unresolved. V shed 3 bases and J shed 3 bases, with 8 bases lying between them. This CDR3 has 13 residues. Germline V gives CDR1 SEHNR, CDR2 FQNEAQ (reference sequence). The entire variable domain, with the rest obtained from reference TRBV7-9 and TRBJ1-2, is as follows: DTGVSQNPRHKITKRGQNVTFRCDPISEHNRLYWYRQTLGQGPEFLTYFQNEAQLEKSRLLSDRFSAERPKGSFSTLEIQRTEQGDSAMYLCASSFSQHYGYTFGSGTRLTVV.

This sequence joins TRBV7-9 and TRBJ2-5; TRBD2 matches 11 bases. Trimming at V came to 5 bases and at J to 2 bases, leaving 7 bases not matched to a gene. The germline V gene encodes CDR1 SEHNR and CDR2 FQNEAQ (reference sequence). This CDR3 spans 16 amino acids. The CDR3 protein is CASSNSGRGRQETQYF. The CDR3 coding sequence is TGTGCCAGCAGCAATAGCGGGAGGGGAAGACAAGAGACCCAGTACTTC.

The chain couples TRBV9 to TRBJ1-1, with TRBD1 matching 8 bases. The length of the CDR3 is 13 residues. Germline CDR1 reads SGDLS; CDR2 reads YYNGEE. The J segment lost 8 bases and the V segment lost 0 bases, leaving 3 bases of the junction unmatched. Written as DNA, the CDR3 is TGTGCCAGCAGCGTAGCTGGGGACAGGGAAGCTTTCTTT. This sequence encodes CASSVAGDREAFF.

The CDR3 DNA reads as TGTGCCAGCAGTGTGGGACAGACCAATTCACCCCTCCACTTT. Residues: CASSVGQTNSPLHF. V usage is TRBV14 and J usage is TRBJ1-6, with 7 nucleotides matching TRBD1. This CDR3 has 14 amino acids. Trimming removed 6 bases from V and 7 bases from J; junction bases left unmatched: 6. Per germline, CDR1 SGHDN and CDR2 FVKESK.

This clone was seen a handful of times. This CDR3 is also generated by other DNA sequences in the sample. The chain carries TRBV6-5 and TRBJ2-6, with D perhaps matching TRBD1 or TRBD2 (5 bases each). CDR3 size: 14 residues. V lost 5 bases and J lost 2, with 7 bases in between. Germline CDR1 is MNHEY and CDR2 is SVGAGI. The CDR3 reads CASSRGAGANVLTF. As DNA, the CDR3 is TGTGCCAGCAGTCGGGGCGCTGGGGCCAACGTCCTGACTTTC.

The rearrangement uses TRBV2 and TRBJ2-7, with 9 nucleotides matching TRBD2. The V and J ends lost 1 base and 2 bases, in that order; junction bases with no gene match: 6. CDR1 SNHLY and CDR2 FYNNEI come from the germline V gene. The CDR3 contains 16 residues. The CDR3 nucleotides read TGTGCCAGCAGTGAAGGCTGGACTAGCGTTACCTACGAGCAGTACTTC. It specifies CASSEGWTSVTYEQYF. The whole variable domain, filled in from reference TRBV2 and TRBJ2-7, reads EPEVTQTPSHQVTQMGQEVILRCVPISNHLYFYWYRQILGQKVEFLVSFYNNEISEKSEIFDDQFSVERPDGSNFTLKIRSTKLEDSAMYFCASSEGWTSVTYEQYFGPGTRLTVT.

This chain links TRBV28 with TRBJ1-2; D gene uncertain. This CDR3 is built from 13 residues. Germline V gene data show CDR1 as MDHEN and CDR2 as SYDVKM. V was pared by 2 bases and J by 0 bases, with 4 bases between. The DNA for the CDR3 is TGTGCCAGCAGTTTAAAACCTAACTATGGCTACACCTTC. It translates to CASSLKPNYGYTF.

J is TRBJ2-1 and V is TRBV18, with 14 bases lining up with TRBD2. J lost 8 bases, V lost 3 bases, and 6 bases had no gene match. Germline assignment: CDR1 KGHSH and CDR2 LQKENI. CDR3 length equals 16 residues. The CDR3 protein is CASSPRLAGGPHEQFF. CDR3 DNA sequence: TGTGCCAGCTCACCCCGACTAGCGGGGGGGCCCCATGAGCAGTTCTTC.

This chain connects TRBV2 to TRBJ2-4, with D perhaps matching TRBD2 (6 bases). The CDR3 is 13 residues long. The germline V gene encodes CDR1 SNHLY and CDR2 FYNNEI. Trimming removed 5 bases from V and 6 bases from J, with 11 bases in between. The DNA of the CDR3 is TGTGCCAGCAGTAAGCGGAGGGGAAACATTCAGTACTTC. It encodes CASSKRRGNIQYF. Full variable domain (rest looked up from reference TRBV2 and TRBJ2-4): EPEVTQTPSHQVTQMGQEVILRCVPISNHLYFYWYRQILGQKVEFLVSFYNNEISEKSEIFDDQFSVERPDGSNFTLKIRSTKLEDSAMYFCASSKRRGNIQYFGAGTRLSVL.

The chain has TRBV9 and TRBJ1-5; TRBD1 might be the D (6 bases). V gave up 3 bases and J gave up 2 bases, with 15 bases separating them. The V gene's germline CDR1 is SGDLS and CDR2 YYNGEE. This CDR3 comprises 16 residues. The CDR3 is CASSASGAAGNQPQHF. The CDR3 DNA sequence: TGTGCCAGCAGCGCGTCAGGGGCAGCGGGCAATCAGCCCCAGCATTTT.

This chain links TRBV11-2 with TRBJ1-6; 8 bases fit TRBD1. Trimming removed 4 bases from V and 1 base from J; junction bases left unmatched: 12. Germline V CDR1 and CDR2: SGHAT, FQNNGV. CDR3 size: 19 residues. The chain's CDR3 is CASSSGGRVKGSYNSPLHF. The CDR3 DNA sequence: TGTGCCAGCAGCTCAGGGGGCAGGGTAAAAGGGTCCTATAATTCACCCCTCCACTTT.

Only a few counts were recorded for this clone. Other DNA sequences in the sample encode the same CDR3. This chain uses TRBV28 with TRBJ2-7; TRBD1 matches at 9 bases. The CDR3 length is 14 residues. V trimming: 6 bases; J trimming: 1 base; junction bases outside the gene matches: 4. CDR1 MDHEN and CDR2 SYDVKM come from the germline V gene. The CDR3 coding sequence is TGTGCCAGCAGACCCGGGACAGGGTCCTACGAGCAGTACTTC. It codes for CASRPGTGSYEQYF.

This clone was picked up one time. V is TRBV5-8 and J is TRBJ1-6, with 8 bases that match TRBD1. The CDR3 consists of 16 residues. V shed 4 bases, J shed 7 bases, and the junction held 10 bases outside the gene matches. The germline V gene encodes CDR1 SGHTS and CDR2 YDEGEE. Here the CDR3 reads CASSPQDRAWNSPLHF. The CDR3 nucleotides read TGTGCCAGCAGCCCGCAGGACAGGGCTTGGAATTCACCCCTCCACTTT. Combining the CDR3 with reference TRBV5-8 and TRBJ1-6 gives the whole variable domain EAGVTQSPTHLIKTRGQQATLRCSPISGHTSVYWYQQALGLGLQFLLWYDEGEERNRGNFPPRFSGRQFPNYSSELNVNALELEDSALYLCASSPQDRAWNSPLHFGNGTRLTVT.

Turning to this clone: The same CDR3 also results from other DNA sequences found in this sample. The J gene is TRBJ1-5, the V gene TRBV2, with D unclear. The V end was cut by 4 bases, the J end by 1 base, with 5 bases between. Germline CDR1 SNHLY, CDR2 FYNNEI. The length of the CDR3 is 13 residues. CDR3 residues: CASSVDSNQPQHF. CDR3 nucleotides: TGTGCCAGCAGTGTCGACAGCAATCAGCCCCAGCATTTT.

The V and J genes are TRBV5-1 and TRBJ1-1; tentative D call: TRBD1 (5 bases). Trimming left V 0 bases short and J 1 base short, with 10 bases between. Germline V lookup: CDR1 SGHRS, CDR2 YFSETQ. The CDR3 contains 15 residues. CDR3 in DNA: TGCGCCAGCAGCTTGGCCTCAGGGTGGAACACTGAAGCTTTCTTT. Encoded protein: CASSLASGWNTEAFF.

A remark on this clone: The sample holds other DNA sequences that translate to the same CDR3. The genes are TRBV7-9 and TRBJ1-1, with D unresolved. Trimming left V 5 bases short and J 4 bases short, with 11 bases between. Germline CDR1 reads SEHNR; CDR2 reads FQNEAQ (reference sequence). CDR3 size: 13 residues. CDR3 region: CASSPGPFTEAFF. DNA for the CDR3: TGTGCCAGCAGCCCTGGACCGTTCACTGAAGCTTTCTTT.